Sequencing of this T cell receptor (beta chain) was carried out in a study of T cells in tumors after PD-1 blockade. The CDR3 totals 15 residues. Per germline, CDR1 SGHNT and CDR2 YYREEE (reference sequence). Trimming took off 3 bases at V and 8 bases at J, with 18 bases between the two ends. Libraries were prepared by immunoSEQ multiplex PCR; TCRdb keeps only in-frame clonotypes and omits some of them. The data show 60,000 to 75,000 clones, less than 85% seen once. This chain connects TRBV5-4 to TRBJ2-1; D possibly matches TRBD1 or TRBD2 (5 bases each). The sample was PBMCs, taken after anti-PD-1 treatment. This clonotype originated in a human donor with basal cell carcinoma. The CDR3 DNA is TGTGCCAGCAGCTCATCCGCCGGGACGAAGCATGAGCAGTTCTTC. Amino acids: CASSSSAGTKHEQFF.